This T cell receptor beta chain was sequenced during a study of CD8 T cells in ankylosing spondylitis. Study-level points and caveats: It appeared that ankylosing spondylitis blood was characterized by a TCR beta motif of eight highly homologous variants. Clones linked with disease were CD8+ and fairly uncommon in the peripheral blood.

This clonotype was observed a handful of times. The antigen is undetermined. Using its own MiXCR run on the 5' RACE reads, TCRdb lists one record per CDR3 protein. The sample has roughly 300,000 distinct CDR3 sequences, 7% to 9% seen once. The sequenced sample consisted of blood, either unsorted or a sorted T cell fraction (not recorded which). The receptor was derived from a male donor with ankylosing spondylitis.

The CDR3 DNA reads TGTGCCAGCAGTCCAGAAGGGGGAATGAGGGAGCAGTACTTC. Encoded protein: CASSPEGGMREQYF. The chain is built from TRBV27 and TRBJ2-7; D may be TRBD1 (6 bases). V dropped 5 bases and J dropped 7 bases, with 18 bases sitting between them. The CDR3 is made up of 14 amino acids. Germline V gene lookup returns CDR1 MNHEY and CDR2 SMNVEV (reference sequence).